The 9 T cell receptor beta chains below all came from one sample that was sequenced in a study of blood T cells in healthy people across ages. PCR was performed a second time for about 6 to 11 cycles using a sample-barcoded 5' primer and a J-beta primer mix. TCRdb called the 5' RACE reads again in MiXCR, with one record for every CDR3 protein. The sample shows a few hundred thousand distinct CDR3 sequences, around 27% of them seen only once. The sample also formed part of further work on T cells of mothers and their children.

The specimen was blood. The receptor set was obtained from a boy aged 2 to 9 in good health.

The chain carries TRBV9 and TRBJ2-1; 9 bases are shared with TRBD2. The CDR3 is made up of 15 amino acids. Per the germline V gene, CDR1 is SGDLS and CDR2 is YYNGEE. The trim removed 2 bases at V and 6 bases at J, leaving 6 bases unmatched. CDR3 coding DNA: TGTGCCAGCAGCGTCGGCGGGAGGGCCCCCAATGAGCAGTTCTTC. Residues: CASSVGGRAPNEQFF.

The chain carries TRBV12-3 or TRBV12-4 and TRBJ2-1; TRBD2 aligns across 8 bases. Trimming at V came to 6 bases and at J to 0 bases, leaving 7 bases not matched to a gene. This CDR3 region has 16 residues. CDR3 protein: CASRVAGSLSYNEQFF. The CDR3 DNA is TGTGCCAGCAGGGTAGCGGGGTCGCTCTCCTACAATGAGCAGTTCTTC.

V gene TRBV25-1 combines with J gene TRBJ1-1, with D unclear. The length of the CDR3 is 13 residues. CDR1 MGHDK and CDR2 SYGVNS come from the germline V gene. Trimming removed 0 bases at V and 3 bases at J, with 5 bases between. The CDR3 region is CASSEYGDTEAFF. CDR3 coding DNA: TGTGCCAGCAGTGAATACGGTGACACTGAAGCTTTCTTT. The full variable domain, with the rest looked up from reference TRBV25-1 and TRBJ1-1, is EADIYQTPRYLVIGTGKKITLECSQTMGHDKMYWYQQDPGMELHLIHYSYGVNSTEKGDLSSESTVSRIRTEHFPLTLESARPSHTSQYLCASSEYGDTEAFFGQGTRLTVV.

This clonotype has only a few counts. The V and J genes are TRBV20-1 and TRBJ2-5; D tentatively fits TRBD1 or TRBD2 (5 bases each). The DNA end is more similar to TRBJ2-7, so the J call may be wrong. Per germline, CDR1 DFQATT and CDR2 SNEGSKA (reference sequence). CDR3 size: 15 residues. CDR3 nucleotide sequence: TGCAGTGCTAGTGACCGGGACCGGAGACTATACGAGCAGTACTTC. Translating it yields CSASDRDRRLYEQYF.

The genes are TRBV5-1 and TRBJ1-2; no firm D call. The CDR3 is 15 residues long. Germline V CDR1 and CDR2: SGHRS, YFSETQ. V was trimmed by 3 bases and J by 4 bases, leaving 16 bases between them. CDR3 nucleotides: TGCGCCAGCAGCTCTGACGGTCCGGTAACCTATGGCTACACCTTC. Translated: CASSSDGPVTYGYTF.

This clonotype was found many times. The genes are TRBV11-3 and TRBJ2-2; D call uncertain. The CDR3 is made up of 12 amino acids. Between the trimmed V and J ends, which lost 5 bases and 6 bases, there was a span of 7 bases. Germline V gives CDR1 SGHNT, CDR2 YENEEA. The CDR3: CASSLIAGELFF. The CDR3 DNA is TGTGCCAGCAGCCTAATTGCCGGGGAGCTGTTTTTT.

The chain couples TRBV5-1 to TRBJ1-2, with 9 bases identical to TRBD1. Per germline, CDR1 SGHRS and CDR2 YFSETQ. Unmatched junction bases numbered 9, after V lost 4 bases and J lost 8 bases. CDR3 length equals 14 residues. CDR3 in DNA: TGCGCCAGCAGCGCAGGGACAGGGCAAGCGGGCTACACCTTC. It is translated as CASSAGTGQAGYTF.

The chain carries TRBV5-1 and TRBJ2-2, with 7 bases that match TRBD1. The CDR3 extends over 14 amino acids. Losses at the gene ends were 4 bases for V and 4 bases for J; bases not matched to a gene: 4. Germline lookup yields CDR1 SGHRS and CDR2 YFSETQ. CDR3 bases: TGCGCCAGCAGCGGGGACAGTATCACCGGGGAGCTGTTTTTT. The encoded protein is CASSGDSITGELFF.

The rearrangement uses TRBV9 and TRBJ2-7, with D perhaps TRBD2 (6 bases). From germline, CDR1 is SGDLS and CDR2 YYNGEE. The V end was cut by 0 bases, the J end by 2 bases, with 12 bases between. This CDR3 contains 15 residues. CDR3 sequence: CASSVGAGLTYEQYF. The CDR3 bases are TGTGCCAGCAGCGTAGGAGCGGGTTTAACCTACGAGCAGTACTTC. Drawing the rest from reference TRBV9 and TRBJ2-7, the complete variable domain is DSGVTQTPKHLITATGQRVTLRCSPRSGDLSVYWYQQSLDQGLQFLIQYYNGEERAKGNILERFSAQQFPDLHSELNLSSLELGDSALYFCASSVGAGLTYEQYFGPGTRLTVT.